The T cell receptor (beta chain) under discussion was sequenced for a study of T cell responses to AZD1222 COVID-19 vaccine. With respect to this clone: Its antigen is undetermined.

Sequencing was performed with immunoSEQ multiplex PCR; in TCRdb, only in-frame clones are kept and a portion is missing. The data hold 95,000 to 150,000 clones, with over 75% observed a single time. Per germline, CDR1 DFQATT and CDR2 SNEGSKA (reference sequence). There are 11 residues in the CDR3. V lost 6 bases and J lost 11, with 13 bases in between. Study findings and constraints: It was only after the peak T cell response that any repertoires were sampled.

V is TRBV20-1 and J is TRBJ1-4; TRBD1 might be the D (5 bases). The source of this sequence is an adult in good health. The material sequenced was peripheral blood, taken on day 0 of AZD1222 vaccination. The CDR3 loop reads CSAAGRGKLFF. CDR3 bases: TGCAGTGCGGCCGGGAGGGGTAAACTGTTTTTT.